These T cell receptor beta chains were read from a single sample in a study of control samples from healthy donors and cancer patients. TCRdb keeps only in-frame clones here, not all; method: immunoSEQ multiplex PCR. The repertoire has about 140,000 clones, 94% of them found once; the top ten carry around 13%. Sequenced: blood. All receptors derive from a man aged 40-50 years in good health. Each CDR3 is given with its conserved first and last residue. The D gene is left open where the match is weak. For some rows the clone size is stated as once, few or many, or as a class when expanded; others skip it.

>TRBJ1-2|14|-|TRBV4-1|TRBD1
CASSQGQGLRGYTF
TGCGCCAGCAGCCAGGGACAGGGTCTGAGGGGCTACACCTTC
>TRBJ2-1|15|-|TRBV6-6|TRBD1
CASSRRDRGRGEQFF
TGTGCCAGCAGTCGACGGGACAGGGGGCGGGGTGAGCAGTTCTTC
>TRBJ1-6|16|-|TRBV7-8|-
CASSLFGRVYNSPLHF
TGTGCCAGCAGCCTCTTCGGCAGGGTCTATAATTCACCCCTCCACTTT
>TRBJ2-7|15|-|TRBV20-1|-
CSASPWDIDSYGQYF
TGCAGTGCTAGTCCCTGGGACATTGACTCCTACGGGCAGTACTTC
>TRBJ1-5|15|-|TRBV15|-
CATSRDQSRNQPQHF
TGTGCCACCAGCAGAGATCAGTCTCGCAATCAGCCCCAGCATTTT
>TRBJ2-1|15|-|TRBV4-1|-
CASSQLGATYNEQFF
TGCGCCAGCAGCCAATTGGGGGCCACCTACAATGAGCAGTTCTTC
>TRBJ1-1|14|-|TRBV6-5|-
CASSYSPTTTEAFF
TGTGCCAGCAGTTACTCTCCAACGACCACTGAAGCTTTCTTT
>TRBJ2-7|14|-|TRBV11-3|TRBD1
CASSSTGTGPEQYF
TGTGCCAGCAGCTCGACCGGGACAGGCCCCGAGCAGTACTTC
>TRBJ1-5|15|few|TRBV5-8|-
CASSLAGARNQPQHF
TGTGCCAGCAGCTTGGCGGGGGCACGCAATCAGCCCCAGCATTTT
>TRBJ2-7|12|-|TRBV11-3|-
CASSSGHGEQYF
TGTGCCAGCAGCTCGGGACATGGCGAGCAGTACTTC
>TRBJ2-7|12|-|TRBV6-6|-
CASTKGTYEQYF
TGTGCCAGCACCAAGGGGACCTACGAGCAGTACTTC